What follows describes a single T cell receptor (beta chain). Its antigen is unidentified. The CDR3 is 16 residues long. Germline values: CDR1 SGHRS, CDR2 YFSETQ. J lost 5 bases, V lost 0 bases, and 9 bases had no gene match. TCRdb reprocessed the 5' RACE reads via MiXCR and lists one record per CDR3 protein. The sample shows 390,000 or so distinct CDR3 sequences, about 22% of them seen only once. This sample is part of a study of CD8 T cells in ankylosing spondylitis. Study results and caveats: Several of the motif variants were reported before in synovial fluid and blood from reactive arthritis. One TCR beta motif, made up of eight highly homologous variants, appeared characteristic of ankylosing spondylitis blood. Matched ankylosing spondylitis synovial fluid reportedly contained a significantly enriched population of disease-linked clones.

Input material: blood, either unsorted or a sorted T cell fraction (not recorded which). This TCR was recovered from a male donor with ankylosing spondylitis. The gene calls are TRBV5-1 and TRBJ2-7; 9 bases agree with TRBD1. In DNA form, the CDR3 reads TGCGCCAGCAGCTTGGAGGCGGGACAGGGTCTTGACGAGCAGTACTTC. This sequence encodes CASSLEAGQGLDEQYF.